A single sample gave rise to the 30 T cell receptor beta chains below, sequenced in a study of T cell repertoires in cytomegalovirus infection. TCRdb used MiXCR to reprocess the reads, holding one entry per CDR3 protein. Of hundreds of thousands of distinct CDR3 sequences in the sample, about 30% were seen once. Their antigens remain unidentified. The specimen was cultured PBMCs, collected from culture after CMV antigen stimulation. Source of these receptors: a human donor in good health (CMV status not recorded). Some clones in this sample may be carry-over from other donors' samples.

This clonotype was seen many times. The chain couples TRBV7-8 to TRBJ2-7; possibly TRBD1 for D (5 bases). CDR3 length: 16 residues. Germline V gene data show CDR1 as SGHVS and CDR2 as FQNEAQ. The V gene lost 0 bases and the J gene lost 2 bases, with 14 bases spanning the gap. The CDR3 protein is CASSLATGTMTYEQYF. The CDR3 coding sequence is TGTGCCAGCAGCTTAGCCACAGGCACGATGACCTACGAGCAGTACTTC. Full variable domain (outside the CDR3, taken from reference TRBV7-8 and TRBJ2-7): GAGVSQSPRYKVAKRGQDVALRCDPISGHVSLFWYQQALGQGPEFLTYFQNEAQLDKSGLPSDRFFAERPEGSVSTLKIQRTQQEDSAVYLCASSLATGTMTYEQYFGPGTRLTVT.

This clonotype was recorded a few times. The chain recombines TRBV7-2 with TRBJ2-5, with D unclear. Trimming pared 5 bases from V and 1 base from J, leaving 8 bases between. The CDR3 consists of 13 residues. From germline, CDR1 is SGHTA and CDR2 FQGNSA. The CDR3 protein is CASSQPGQETQYF. As DNA, the CDR3 is TGTGCCAGCAGCCAGCCCGGCCAAGAGACCCAGTACTTC.

This chain joins TRBV7-2 and TRBJ2-1; possibly TRBD2 for D (5 bases). Germline CDR1 and CDR2: SGHTA and FQGNSA. V was pared by 5 bases and J by 7 bases, with 18 bases between. The CDR3 spans 15 residues. The CDR3 protein is CASSRDWTPTNEQFF. The CDR3 DNA follows: TGTGCCAGCAGCCGAGATTGGACTCCTACAAATGAGCAGTTCTTC.

This chain links TRBV6-5 with TRBJ2-1; 8 bases map to TRBD2. The CDR3 is made up of 19 amino acids. CDR1 is MNHEY and CDR2 is SVGAGI in the germline V gene. Trimming removed 0 bases from V and 10 bases from J; junction bases left unmatched: 20. The CDR3: CASSYSGPGLAGVYGEQFF. CDR3 bases: TGTGCCAGCAGTTACTCTGGGCCTGGTCTAGCGGGTGTATATGGGGAGCAGTTCTTC.

This chain uses TRBV6-5 with TRBJ1-1, with unresolved D. The germline V and J ends were trimmed by 7 bases and 0 bases, with 18 bases remaining between them. This CDR3 spans 16 amino acids. From germline, CDR1 is MNHEY and CDR2 SVGAGI. The CDR3 here is CASTDDRVKMNTEAFF. CDR3 coding DNA: TGTGCCAGCACCGACGACCGAGTTAAAATGAACACTGAAGCTTTCTTT.

This clonotype occurred a few times. The CDR3: CASSNGHADTQYF. For the CDR3, the DNA is TGTGCCAGCAGCAACGGACACGCAGATACGCAGTATTTT. The gene calls are TRBV7-6 and TRBJ2-3; possible D gene TRBD1, 5 bases. The CDR3 totals 13 residues. Trimming cost V 5 bases and J 4 bases, with 10 bases left between them. The germline gives CDR1 SGHVS, CDR2 FNYEAQ. The variable domain in full, with the rest retrieved from reference TRBV7-6 and TRBJ2-3, is GAGVSQSPRYKVTKRGQDVALRCDPISGHVSLYWYRQALGQGPEFLTYFNYEAQQDKSGLPNDRFSAERPEGSISTLTIQRTEQRDSAMYRCASSNGHADTQYFGPGTRLTVL.

This clonotype turned up a few times. The chain recombines TRBV7-9 with TRBJ1-4; unclear D gene. V dropped 0 bases and J dropped 8 bases, with 13 bases sitting between them. Germline CDR1 and CDR2: SEHNR and FQNEAQ (reference sequence). This CDR3 has 15 amino acids. CDR3 coding DNA: TGTGCCAGCAGCTTAGCCTCGGGATCGGGGGAAAAACTGTTTTTT. Translated, it gives CASSLASGSGEKLFF.

This clonotype showed up just a few times. The chain combines TRBV19 with TRBJ2-1, with D perhaps matching TRBD1 (7 bases). The germline gives CDR1 LNHDA, CDR2 SQIVND (reference sequence). V dropped 7 bases and J dropped 3 bases, with 16 bases sitting between them. The CDR3 is 15 residues long. The CDR3 DNA sequence: TGTGCCAGTACCATAGGGCAGGGGGGCTACAATGAGCAGTTCTTC. Amino acids: CASTIGQGGYNEQFF.

This clonotype was picked up a small number of times. The V gene is TRBV7-2, the J gene TRBJ1-5; D is unresolved. The ends were cut back, 2 bases at V and 2 bases at J, with 10 bases in the middle. The V gene's germline CDR1 is SGHTA and CDR2 FQGNSA. The CDR3 spans 15 residues. CDR3 in DNA: TGTGCCAGCAGCTTAAATTCGGGAGGCAATCAGCCCCAGCATTTT. Amino acids: CASSLNSGGNQPQHF.

The chain recombines TRBV6-2 or TRBV6-3 with TRBJ2-2; D is unresolved. Trimming removed 7 bases at V and 5 bases at J, with 20 bases between. CDR1 MNHEY and CDR2 SVGEGT come from the germline V gene. This CDR3 has 16 residues. As DNA, the CDR3 is TGTGCCAGCAATCCGACCCCCCCCCGTAGAACCGGGGAGCTGTTTTTT. It yields the protein CASNPTPPRRTGELFF.

The chain recombines TRBV28 with TRBJ2-1, with 7 bases aligning to TRBD2. CDR1 and CDR2 from the germline V gene are MDHEN and SYDVKM. The V segment lost 3 bases and the J segment 6 bases; nucleotides outside the gene matches: 11. There are 16 residues in the CDR3. Here the CDR3 DNA reads TGTGCCAGCAGTTTGGTCGCGAGACTAGCAGGCAATGAGCAGTTCTTC. It specifies CASSLVARLAGNEQFF.

This chain joins TRBV27 and TRBJ1-4, with D possibly being TRBD1 (6 bases). The CDR3 spans 14 residues. Germline V gene data show CDR1 as MNHEY and CDR2 as SMNVEV (reference sequence). Trimming shortened V by 6 bases and J by 6 bases, and 14 bases separated the two germline ends. In nucleotides, the CDR3 is TGTGCCAGCAGGCGTTGGGGGCAGGATGAAAAACTGTTTTTT. Protein sequence: CASRRWGQDEKLFF.

Written as DNA, the CDR3 is TGCAGTGCTAGATCGAGCAGGGGGCCAACTAATGAAAAACTGTTTTTT. It codes for CSARSSRGPTNEKLFF. The chain joins TRBV20-1 to TRBJ1-4; 8 bases agree with TRBD1. The V segment lost 2 bases and the J segment 0 bases; nucleotides outside the gene matches: 5. The CDR3 has 16 amino acids. CDR1 and CDR2 (germline): DFQATT, SNEGSKA (reference sequence).

The chain links TRBV7-2 to TRBJ1-2, with no clear D. Germline-derived CDR1 and CDR2 are SGHTA and FQGNSA. Trimming shortened V by 5 bases and J by 5 bases, and 21 bases separated the two germline ends. The CDR3 covers 16 residues. In DNA form, the CDR3 reads TGTGCCAGCAGCCCCTTCGTGGAGGACGGGCCTTATGGCTACACCTTC. This sequence encodes CASSPFVEDGPYGYTF.

As to this clonotype: Sequence at one end of the junction differs from germline and may be a read error. The V gene is TRBV11-2, the J gene TRBJ2-1, with D perhaps TRBD1 or TRBD2 (5 bases each). The CDR3 has 14 residues. Germline-derived CDR1 and CDR2 are SGHAT and FQNNGV. The CDR3 nucleotides read TGTGCCAGCAGCTCCGGGACCCTTGACAATGAGGAGTTCTTC. This sequence encodes CASSSGTLDNEEFF. Full variable domain (remainder filled in from reference TRBV11-2 and TRBJ2-1): EAGVAQSPRYKIIEKRQSVAFWCNPISGHATLYWYQQILGQGPKLLIQFQNNGVVDDSQLPKDRFSAERLKGVDSTLKIQPAKLEDSAVYLCASSSGTLDNEEFFGPGTRLTVL.

A few counts support this clonotype. The chain employs TRBV6-2 or TRBV6-3 and TRBJ2-7, with TRBD1 matching over 7 bases. In germline, CDR1 is MNHEY, CDR2 SVGEGT. This CDR3 comprises 13 residues. V lost 6 bases to trimming and J lost 2 bases; unmatched junction nucleotides: 4. In nucleotides, the CDR3 is TGTGCCAGCAGCCAGGACAGGCCCTACGAGCAGTACTTC. This encodes CASSQDRPYEQYF.

The rearrangement links TRBV5-6 to TRBJ2-5, with D perhaps TRBD2 (5 bases). This CDR3 is built from 14 residues. The germline CDR1 and CDR2 sequences are SGHDT and YYEEEE. V dropped 7 bases and J dropped 2 bases, with 15 bases sitting between them. The CDR3 coding sequence is TGTGCCAGCCTGGACTCCCGGGGACAAGAGACCCAGTACTTC. Translation: CASLDSRGQETQYF.

This clonotype has a handful of counts. The chain uses TRBV18 and TRBJ2-1; D is uncertain. The ends were cut back, 5 bases at V and 5 bases at J, with 13 bases in the middle. This CDR3 contains 14 residues. In germline, CDR1 is KGHSH, CDR2 LQKENI. Here the CDR3 reads CASSAGPTDNEQFF. The CDR3 nucleotides read TGTGCCAGCTCAGCTGGGCCTACCGACAATGAGCAGTTCTTC.

This clonotype was seen only a few times. The V gene is TRBV4-1, the J gene TRBJ2-7; 10 nucleotides align to TRBD2. Germline values: CDR1 MGHRA, CDR2 YSYEKL. This CDR3 has 18 residues. Trimming took 1 base from V and 2 from J; bases not matched to a gene: 11. CDR3 nucleotide sequence: TGCGCCAGCAGCCAAGCTACTAGCGGGGTCACGACTCCCTACGAGCAGTACTTC. This encodes CASSQATSGVTTPYEQYF.

The chain combines TRBV20-1 with TRBJ1-4; maybe TRBD1 (5 bases). This CDR3 is 14 amino acids long. V lost 4 bases to trimming and J lost 2 bases, with 11 bases between them. The V gene's germline CDR1 is DFQATT and CDR2 SNEGSKA (reference sequence). In nucleotides, the CDR3 is TGCAGTGCTAATGGGCAGGGCACTAATGAAAAACTGTTTTTT. Translating it yields CSANGQGTNEKLFF.

The chain links TRBV2 to TRBJ2-7; D possibly corresponds to TRBD1 (6 bases). The germline gives CDR1 SNHLY, CDR2 FYNNEI. V was cut by 8 bases and J by 6 bases, with 14 bases left in between. There are 12 residues in the CDR3. CDR3 loop: CASFETGFEQYF. Written as DNA, the CDR3 is TGTGCCAGCTTTGAAACAGGGTTCGAGCAGTACTTC.

With respect to this clonotype: An end of the junction does not agree with germline; a read error may underlie this. The chain carries TRBV6-2 or TRBV6-3 and TRBJ2-5, with 7 bases lining up with TRBD1. The CDR3 runs to 12 residues. Germline V gives CDR1 MNHEY, CDR2 SVGEGT. CDR3 sequence (DNA): TGTGCCAGCAGGACCGCCTGGGACAGTCTGGACTTC. Translation gives CASRTAWDSLDF.

This chain joins TRBV12-3 or TRBV12-4 and TRBJ1-5; D perhaps matches TRBD1 (5 bases). V lost 3 bases and J lost 2, with 14 bases in between. The CDR3 sequence is 16 residues long. In DNA, the CDR3 is TGTGCCAGCAGTTTTGGCAGGGCGGACGGCAATCAGCCCCAGCATTTT. Translated: CASSFGRADGNQPQHF.

This clonotype came up a few times. This chain uses TRBV7-6 with TRBJ1-4; tentative D call: TRBD1 (6 bases). Germline loops: CDR1 SGHVS, CDR2 FNYEAQ. V lost 2 bases, J lost 4 bases, and 14 bases lay in between. The CDR3 totals 16 residues. For the CDR3, the DNA is TGTGCCAGCAGCTTATATGTCTCGGACAGTAATGAAAAACTGTTTTTT. This translates into CASSLYVSDSNEKLFF.

This chain connects TRBV7-9 to TRBJ2-1; D call uncertain. V was shortened by 5 bases and J by 13 bases, with 15 bases between the two germline ends. This CDR3 is built from 12 residues. Germline CDR1 SEHNR, CDR2 FQNEAQ (reference sequence). The CDR3 reads CASSLHWLGQFF. Here the CDR3 DNA reads TGTGCCAGCAGCCTCCATTGGCTAGGCCAGTTCTTC. Full variable domain (remainder filled in from reference TRBV7-9 and TRBJ2-1): DTGVSQNPRHKITKRGQNVTFRCDPISEHNRLYWYRQTLGQGPEFLTYFQNEAQLEKSRLLSDRFSAERPKGSFSTLEIQRTEQGDSAMYLCASSLHWLGQFFGPGTRLTVL.

This chain connects TRBV29-1 to TRBJ1-5, with 7 bases matching TRBD1. CDR3 length: 14 amino acids. Per the germline V gene, CDR1 is SQVTM and CDR2 is ANQGSEA. The CDR3 loop is CSAIGTDSNQPQHF. CDR3 bases: TGCAGTGCCATCGGGACAGATAGCAATCAGCCCCAGCATTTT.

The chain is built from TRBV2 and TRBJ1-1; D remains ambiguous. CDR1 and CDR2 (germline): SNHLY, FYNNEI. V was clipped by 6 bases and J by 6 bases, with 14 bases between them. The CDR3 runs 13 residues. DNA of the CDR3: TGTGCCAGCAGCCCCCAGGATAAACCTGAAGCTTTCTTT. Its translation is CASSPQDKPEAFF.

The genes are TRBV15 and TRBJ2-1; 8 bases align to TRBD2. With V trimmed by 0 bases and J by 8 bases, 3 bases remained unmatched. CDR3 length equals 14 residues. Germline V CDR1 and CDR2: LNHNV, YYDKDF (reference sequence). The CDR3 protein is CATSRDDGGDEQFF. CDR3 sequence (DNA): TGTGCCACCAGCAGAGATGACGGGGGGGATGAGCAGTTCTTC. Variable domain in full (rest from reference TRBV15 and TRBJ2-1): DAMVIQNPRYQVTQFGKPVTLSCSQTLNHNVMYWYQQKSSQAPKLLFHYYDKDFNNEADTPDNFQSRRPNTSFCFLDIRSPGLGDTAMYLCATSRDDGGDEQFFGPGTRLTVL.

There are a few counts of this clonotype. The V call is TRBV2, the J call TRBJ2-1; perhaps TRBD2 as D (6 bases). Per germline, CDR1 SNHLY and CDR2 FYNNEI. Trimming stripped 6 bases from V and 3 bases from J, with 15 bases between. The CDR3 totals 15 residues. As DNA, the CDR3 is TGTGCCAGCAGGGTCGGGCGGACTAACTACAATGAGCAGTTCTTC. It is translated as CASRVGRTNYNEQFF.

The rearrangement uses TRBV12-3 or TRBV12-4 and TRBJ2-1, with D unclear. V was cut by 1 base and J by 3 bases, with 7 bases left in between. The CDR3 is 14 residues long. The CDR3 spells CASSLGRNYNEQFF. CDR3 nucleotides: TGTGCCAGCAGTTTAGGTCGGAACTACAATGAGCAGTTCTTC.